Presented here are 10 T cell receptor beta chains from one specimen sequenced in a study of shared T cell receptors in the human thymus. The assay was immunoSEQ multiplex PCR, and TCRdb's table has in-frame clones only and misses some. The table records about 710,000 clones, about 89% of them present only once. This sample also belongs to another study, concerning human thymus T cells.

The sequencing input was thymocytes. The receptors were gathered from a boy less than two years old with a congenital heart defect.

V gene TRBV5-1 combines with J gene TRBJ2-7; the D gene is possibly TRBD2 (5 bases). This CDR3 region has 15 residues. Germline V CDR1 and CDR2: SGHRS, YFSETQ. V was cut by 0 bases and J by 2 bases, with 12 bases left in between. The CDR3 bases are TGCGCCAGCAGCTTGGTCCGGGAATATGCCTACGAGCAGTACTTC. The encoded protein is CASSLVREYAYEQYF.

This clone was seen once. CDR3 nucleotides: TGTGCCAGCAGCCTGAGGTACTTACAGGGGGCCCCCTACAATGAGCAGTTCTTC. This sequence encodes CASSLRYLQGAPYNEQFF. The chain couples TRBV7-9 to TRBJ2-1; 9 bases are shared with TRBD1. Germline V gene data show CDR1 as SEHNR and CDR2 as FQNEAQ (reference sequence). The V gene end was trimmed by 5 bases and the J gene end by 2 bases; junction bases not matched to a gene: 13. The CDR3 sequence is 18 residues long.

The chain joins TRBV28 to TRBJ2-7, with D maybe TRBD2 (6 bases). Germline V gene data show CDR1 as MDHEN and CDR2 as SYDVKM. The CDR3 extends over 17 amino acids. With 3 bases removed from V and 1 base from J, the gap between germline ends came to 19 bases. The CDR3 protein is CASSFPAREALSYEQYF. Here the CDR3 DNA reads TGTGCCAGCAGTTTTCCCGCAAGGGAGGCCCTTTCCTACGAGCAGTACTTC.

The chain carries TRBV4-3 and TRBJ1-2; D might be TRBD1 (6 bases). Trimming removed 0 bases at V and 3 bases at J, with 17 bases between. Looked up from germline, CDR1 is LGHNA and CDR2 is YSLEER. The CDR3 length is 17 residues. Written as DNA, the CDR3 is TGCGCCAGCAGCCAAGATATGGCACAGGGTTATCACTATGGCTACACCTTC. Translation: CASSQDMAQGYHYGYTF.

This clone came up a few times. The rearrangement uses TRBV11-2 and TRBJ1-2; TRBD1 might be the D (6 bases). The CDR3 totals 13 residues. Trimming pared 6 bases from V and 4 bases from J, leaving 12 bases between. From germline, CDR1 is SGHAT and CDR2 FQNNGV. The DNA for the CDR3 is TGTGCCAGCAGGGGACACCCTGGCTATGGCTACACCTTC. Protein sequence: CASRGHPGYGYTF.

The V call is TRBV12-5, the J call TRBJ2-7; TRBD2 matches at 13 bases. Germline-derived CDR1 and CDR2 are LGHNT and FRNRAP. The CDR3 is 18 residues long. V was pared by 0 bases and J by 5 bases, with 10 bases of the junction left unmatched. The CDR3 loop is CASGLVLAGGPWGNEQYF. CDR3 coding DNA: TGTGCTAGTGGTTTGGTACTAGCGGGAGGGCCGTGGGGGAACGAGCAGTACTTC.

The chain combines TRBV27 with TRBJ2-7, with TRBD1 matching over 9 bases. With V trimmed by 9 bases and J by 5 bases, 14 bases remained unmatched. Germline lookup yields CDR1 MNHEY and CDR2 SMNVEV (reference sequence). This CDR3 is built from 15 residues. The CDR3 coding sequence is TGTGCCAGTAAATCGACCGGGACAGGGTACCACGAGCAGTACTTC. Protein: CASKSTGTGYHEQYF.

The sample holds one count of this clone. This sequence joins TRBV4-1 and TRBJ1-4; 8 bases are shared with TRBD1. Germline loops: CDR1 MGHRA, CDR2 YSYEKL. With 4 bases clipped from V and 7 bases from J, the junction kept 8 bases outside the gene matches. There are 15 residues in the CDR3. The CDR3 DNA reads TGCGCCAGCAGCCGCGGGGCCAGGGGGCGTGAAAAACTGTTTTTT. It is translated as CASSRGARGREKLFF.

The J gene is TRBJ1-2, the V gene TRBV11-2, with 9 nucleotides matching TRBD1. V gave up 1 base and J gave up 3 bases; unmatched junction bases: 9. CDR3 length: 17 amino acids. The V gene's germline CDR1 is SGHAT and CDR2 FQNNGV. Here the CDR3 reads CASSLGWDRERDYGYTF. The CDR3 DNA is TGTGCCAGCAGCTTAGGTTGGGACAGGGAGCGGGACTATGGCTACACCTTC. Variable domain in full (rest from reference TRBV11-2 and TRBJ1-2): EAGVAQSPRYKIIEKRQSVAFWCNPISGHATLYWYQQILGQGPKLLIQFQNNGVVDDSQLPKDRFSAERLKGVDSTLKIQPAKLEDSAVYLCASSLGWDRERDYGYTFGSGTRLTVV.

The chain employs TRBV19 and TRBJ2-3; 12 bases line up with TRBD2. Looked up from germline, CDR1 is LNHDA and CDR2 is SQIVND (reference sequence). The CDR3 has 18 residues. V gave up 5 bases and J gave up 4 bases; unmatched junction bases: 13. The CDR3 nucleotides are TGTGCCAGTAGTTTCCGACTAGCGGGAGCCCCTAAGGCAGATACGCAGTATTTT. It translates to CASSFRLAGAPKADTQYF.